The 20 T cell receptor beta chains below come from one sample, sequenced in a study of T cells expressing NK-cell markers. TCRdb derives one entry per CDR3 protein from the 5' RACE reads, leaving out DNA. Its listing shows hundreds of thousands of distinct CDR3 sequences. The sequenced material came from blood T cells: a sorted CD56 or NKG2C T cell subset, CD4+ or CD8+ T cells, or bulk PBMC T cells (not recorded which). The receptors come from a woman between 18 and 75 years old in good health.

The chain carries TRBV12-3 or TRBV12-4 and TRBJ2-3; there is no DNA to check the TCRdb D call of TRBD2. The CDR3 runs 15 residues. The CDR3 protein is CASSPTSGRTDTQYF.

CDR3: CASNKDRAQETQYF. V gene TRBV7-9 combines with J gene TRBJ2-5; TCRdb designates TRBD1, a call that cannot be tested without DNA. The CDR3 is 14 residues long. Germline loops: CDR1 SEHNR, CDR2 FQNEAQ (reference sequence).

This chain uses TRBV7-9 with TRBJ2-2; TCRdb calls TRBD1, which cannot be checked without DNA. The germline CDR1 and CDR2 sequences are SEHNR and FQNEAQ (reference sequence). This CDR3 contains 17 residues. The CDR3 loop is CASRPSSGTGNTGELFF.

V is TRBV24-1 and J is TRBJ2-1; TCRdb's D call of TRBD1 is untestable without DNA. Germline V gives CDR1 KGHDR, CDR2 SFDVKD. The CDR3 contains 13 residues. CDR3 protein: CATSDYTGVKQFF.

The chain carries TRBV25-1 and TRBJ1-2. The length of the CDR3 is 14 residues. Germline CDR1 MGHDK, CDR2 SYGVNS. The CDR3 region is CASSTNWDVYGYTF.

The chain carries TRBV5-1 and TRBJ2-2; with no DNA, the TCRdb D assignment of TRBD1 cannot be verified. Germline V gene lookup returns CDR1 SGHRS and CDR2 YFSETQ. The CDR3 sequence is 18 residues long. The CDR3 is CASSLAFSEQGDTGELFF.

The V call is TRBV10-3, the J call TRBJ2-7; absent DNA, TCRdb's TRBD1 call cannot be checked. The CDR3 loop spans 12 amino acids. Germline CDR1 ENHRY, CDR2 SYGVKD. The CDR3 spells CAISITGDEQYF.

The chain's CDR3 is CASSLKGGNAISYNEQFF. This chain links TRBV12-3 or TRBV12-4 with TRBJ2-1; there is no DNA to check the TCRdb D call of TRBD1. The CDR3 has 18 amino acids.

This chain uses TRBV6-1 with TRBJ2-7; TCRdb's D gene call, TRBD2, goes unchecked for lack of DNA. The CDR3 has 17 amino acids. Germline-derived CDR1 and CDR2 are MNHNS and SASEGT. The CDR3 region is CASRPFQGTSIVDEQYF.

V is TRBV12-3 or TRBV12-4 and J is TRBJ2-3; the TRBD1 assignment by TCRdb is unverifiable without DNA. This CDR3 is 14 amino acids long. The CDR3 spells CASSTPGPLDTQYF.

This chain joins TRBV5-1 and TRBJ1-3; TCRdb names TRBD1, which stays unverified in the absence of DNA. CDR3 length: 15 residues. Germline V lookup: CDR1 SGHRS, CDR2 YFSETQ. CDR3 sequence: CASSPDRGAGNTIYF. Full variable domain (missing parts from reference TRBV5-1 and TRBJ1-3): KAGVTQTPRYLIKTRGQQVTLSCSPISGHRSVSWYQQTPGQGLQFLFEYFSETQRNKGNFPGRFSGRQFSNSRSEMNVSTLELGDSALYLCASSPDRGAGNTIYFGEGSWLTVV.

J is TRBJ2-3 and V is TRBV12-3 or TRBV12-4; TCRdb designates TRBD2, a call that cannot be tested without DNA. The CDR3 covers 16 residues. The CDR3 sequence: CASSLGSGRARDTQYF.

The chain has TRBV27 and TRBJ1-1; the TCRdb call, TRBD1, lacks DNA for checking. The CDR3 has 14 residues. The germline V gene encodes CDR1 MNHEY and CDR2 SMNVEV (reference sequence). The CDR3 loop is CASSNRRGDTEAFF.

V gene TRBV5-1 combines with J gene TRBJ1-4; TCRdb outputs TRBD1, but without DNA this stays unchecked. CDR3 size: 14 residues. Germline V CDR1 and CDR2: SGHRS, YFSETQ. The CDR3 spells CASSYGTANEKLFF. Full variable domain (rest looked up from reference TRBV5-1 and TRBJ1-4): KAGVTQTPRYLIKTRGQQVTLSCSPISGHRSVSWYQQTPGQGLQFLFEYFSETQRNKGNFPGRFSGRQFSNSRSEMNVSTLELGDSALYLCASSYGTANEKLFFGSGTQLSVL.

The chain recombines TRBV18 with TRBJ2-1; TCRdb proposes TRBD1, but this gene call is untestable without DNA. This CDR3 spans 13 amino acids. The germline V gene encodes CDR1 KGHSH and CDR2 LQKENI. CDR3 sequence reads: CASSPRGGYEQFF.

The rearrangement joins TRBV12-3 or TRBV12-4 to TRBJ2-3; there is no DNA to check the TCRdb D call of TRBD1. The CDR3 covers 14 residues. The CDR3 reads CASNPGPDTDTQYF.

The chain recombines TRBV7-2 with TRBJ2-7; the TCRdb call, TRBD1, lacks DNA for checking. The CDR3 is 15 amino acids. Germline V gives CDR1 SGHTA, CDR2 FQGNSA. This CDR3 is CASSFLDTPHYEQYF. The whole variable domain, remainder taken from reference TRBV7-2 and TRBJ2-7, is GAGVSQSPSNKVTEKGKDVELRCDPISGHTALYWYRQSLGQGLEFLIYFQGNSAPDKSGLPSDRFSAERTGGSVSTLTIQRTQQEDSAVYLCASSFLDTPHYEQYFGPGTRLTVT.

This chain links TRBV20-1 with TRBJ2-1; TCRdb proposes TRBD1, but this gene call is untestable without DNA. The CDR3 contains 18 residues. Germline V gene sequence: CDR1 DFQATT, CDR2 SNEGSKA (reference sequence). This CDR3 is CSAREFGKQGAGYNEQFF.

V gene TRBV29-1 combines with J gene TRBJ2-7. The CDR3 has 12 residues. The germline V gene has CDR1 SQVTM and CDR2 ANQGSEA. The CDR3 sequence: CSVEGVAYEQYF.

The V and J genes are TRBV2 and TRBJ1-5; TCRdb proposes TRBD1, but this gene call is untestable without DNA. Per the germline V gene, CDR1 is SNHLY and CDR2 is FYNNEI. This CDR3 region has 15 residues. The CDR3 sequence: CASTPSRAGIQPQHF.